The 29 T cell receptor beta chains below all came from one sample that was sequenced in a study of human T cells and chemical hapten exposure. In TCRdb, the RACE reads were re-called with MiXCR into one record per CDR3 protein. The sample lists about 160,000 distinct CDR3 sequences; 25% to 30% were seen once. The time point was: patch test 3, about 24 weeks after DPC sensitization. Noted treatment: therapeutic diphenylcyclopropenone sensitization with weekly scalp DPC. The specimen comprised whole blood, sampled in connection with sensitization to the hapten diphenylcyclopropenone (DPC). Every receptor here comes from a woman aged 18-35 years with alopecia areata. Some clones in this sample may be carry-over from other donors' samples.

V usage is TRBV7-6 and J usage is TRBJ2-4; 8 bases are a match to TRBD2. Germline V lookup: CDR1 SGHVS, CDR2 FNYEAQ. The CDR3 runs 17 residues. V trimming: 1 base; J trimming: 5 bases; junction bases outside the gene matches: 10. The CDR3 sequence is CASSLDTSGRGENIQYF. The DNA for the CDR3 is TGTGCCAGCAGCTTAGATACTAGCGGCCGAGGGGAAAACATTCAGTACTTC.

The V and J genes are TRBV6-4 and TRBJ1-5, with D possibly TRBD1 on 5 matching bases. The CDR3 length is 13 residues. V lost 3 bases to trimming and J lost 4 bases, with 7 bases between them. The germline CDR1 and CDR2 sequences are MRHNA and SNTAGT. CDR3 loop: CASSEAGNQPQHF. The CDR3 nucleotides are TGTGCCAGCAGTGAAGCAGGGAATCAGCCCCAGCATTTT.

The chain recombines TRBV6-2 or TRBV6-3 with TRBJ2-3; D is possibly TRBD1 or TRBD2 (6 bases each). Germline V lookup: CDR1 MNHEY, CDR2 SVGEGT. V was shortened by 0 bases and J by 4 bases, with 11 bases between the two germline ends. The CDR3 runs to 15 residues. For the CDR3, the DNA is TGTGCCAGCAGTTACTCGGGGGGCCGTGCAGATACGCAGTATTTT. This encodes CASSYSGGRADTQYF.

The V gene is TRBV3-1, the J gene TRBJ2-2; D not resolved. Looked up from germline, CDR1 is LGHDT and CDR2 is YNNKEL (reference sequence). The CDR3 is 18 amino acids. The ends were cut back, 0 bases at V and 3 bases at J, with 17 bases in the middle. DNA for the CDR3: TGTGCCAGCAGCCAAGATCTAGGAGTTTCTCTACACACCGGGGAGCTGTTTTTT. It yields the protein CASSQDLGVSLHTGELFF.

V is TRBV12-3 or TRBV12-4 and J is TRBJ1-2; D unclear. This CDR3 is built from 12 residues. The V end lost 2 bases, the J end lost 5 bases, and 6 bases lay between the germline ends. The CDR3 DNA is TGTGCCAGCAGTTTACGGGAATATGGCTACACCTTC. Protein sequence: CASSLREYGYTF.

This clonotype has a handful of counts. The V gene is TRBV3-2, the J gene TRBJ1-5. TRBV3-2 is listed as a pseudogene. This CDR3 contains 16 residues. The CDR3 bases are TGTGCCAGCAGCCAAGTATCGGTAATTGCGGGTCAGCCCCAGCATTTT. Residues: CASSQVSVIAGQPQHF.

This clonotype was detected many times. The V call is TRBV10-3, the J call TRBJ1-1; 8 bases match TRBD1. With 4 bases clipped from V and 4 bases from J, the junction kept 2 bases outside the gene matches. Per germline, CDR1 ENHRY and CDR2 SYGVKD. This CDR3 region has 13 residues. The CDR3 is CAISGTGGTEAFF. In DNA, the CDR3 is TGTGCCATCAGTGGTACAGGGGGCACTGAAGCTTTCTTT.

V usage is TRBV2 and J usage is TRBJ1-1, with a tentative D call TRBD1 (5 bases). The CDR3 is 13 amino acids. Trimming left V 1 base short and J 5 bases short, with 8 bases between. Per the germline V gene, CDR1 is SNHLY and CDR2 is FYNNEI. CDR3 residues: CASSEEGLTEAFF. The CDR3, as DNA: TGTGCCAGCAGTGAAGAGGGGTTGACTGAAGCTTTCTTT.

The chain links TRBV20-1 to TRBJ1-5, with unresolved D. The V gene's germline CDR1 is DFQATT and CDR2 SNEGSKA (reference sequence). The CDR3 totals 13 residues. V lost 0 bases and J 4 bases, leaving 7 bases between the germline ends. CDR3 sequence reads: CSARDRMNQPQHF. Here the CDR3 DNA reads TGCAGTGCTAGAGATCGGATGAATCAGCCCCAGCATTTT.

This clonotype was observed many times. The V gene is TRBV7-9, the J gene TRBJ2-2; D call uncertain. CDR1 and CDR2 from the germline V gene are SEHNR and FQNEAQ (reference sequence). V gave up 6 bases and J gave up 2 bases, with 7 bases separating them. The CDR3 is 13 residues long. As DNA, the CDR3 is TGTGCCAGCAGGTGGGGAAACACCGGGGAGCTGTTTTTT. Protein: CASRWGNTGELFF.

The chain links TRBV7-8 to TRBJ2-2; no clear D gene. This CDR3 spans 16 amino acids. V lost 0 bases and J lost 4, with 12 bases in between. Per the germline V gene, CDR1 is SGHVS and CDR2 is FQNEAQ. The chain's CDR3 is CASSLASLSVTGELFF. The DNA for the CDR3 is TGTGCCAGCAGCTTAGCCAGTTTAAGTGTCACCGGGGAGCTGTTTTTT. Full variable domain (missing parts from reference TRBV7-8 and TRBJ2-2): GAGVSQSPRYKVAKRGQDVALRCDPISGHVSLFWYQQALGQGPEFLTYFQNEAQLDKSGLPSDRFFAERPEGSVSTLKIQRTQQEDSAVYLCASSLASLSVTGELFFGEGSRLTVL.

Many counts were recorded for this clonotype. The CDR3 DNA reads TGTGCCAGCAGCTTAAGGAGGGGCGCCTACAATGAGCAGTTCTTC. Translated, it gives CASSLRRGAYNEQFF. The V and J genes are TRBV7-9 and TRBJ2-1; D is possibly TRBD2 (6 bases). The CDR3 totals 15 residues. Trimming left V 2 bases short and J 2 bases short, with 10 bases between. Germline V gene data show CDR1 as SEHNR and CDR2 as FQNEAQ (reference sequence).

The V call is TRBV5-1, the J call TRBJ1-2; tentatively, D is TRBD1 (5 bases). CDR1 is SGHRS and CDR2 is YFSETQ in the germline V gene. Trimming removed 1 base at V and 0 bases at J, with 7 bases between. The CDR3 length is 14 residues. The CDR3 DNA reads TGCGCCAGCAGCTTGACACAGGCTAACTATGGCTACACCTTC. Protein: CASSLTQANYGYTF.

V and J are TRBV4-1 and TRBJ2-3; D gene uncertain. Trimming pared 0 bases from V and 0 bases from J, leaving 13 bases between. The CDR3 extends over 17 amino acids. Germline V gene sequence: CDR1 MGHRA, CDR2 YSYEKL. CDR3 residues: CASSQDHDGSSTDTQYF. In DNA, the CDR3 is TGCGCCAGCAGCCAAGATCACGACGGTTCTAGCACAGATACGCAGTATTTT.

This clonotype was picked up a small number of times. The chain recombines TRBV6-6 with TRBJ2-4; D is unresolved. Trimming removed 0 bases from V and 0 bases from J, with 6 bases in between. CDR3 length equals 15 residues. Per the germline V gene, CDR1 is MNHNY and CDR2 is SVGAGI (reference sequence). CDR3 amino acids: CASSYSNLAKNIQYF. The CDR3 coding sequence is TGTGCCAGCAGTTACTCGAATCTAGCCAAAAACATTCAGTACTTC.

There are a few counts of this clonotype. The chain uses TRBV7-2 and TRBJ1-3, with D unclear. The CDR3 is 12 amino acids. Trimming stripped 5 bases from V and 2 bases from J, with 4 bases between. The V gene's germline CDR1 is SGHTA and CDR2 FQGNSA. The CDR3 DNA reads TGTGCCAGCAGCAGGGCTGGAAACACCATATATTTT. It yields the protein CASSRAGNTIYF. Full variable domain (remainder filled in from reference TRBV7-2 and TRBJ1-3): GAGVSQSPSNKVTEKGKDVELRCDPISGHTALYWYRQSLGQGLEFLIYFQGNSAPDKSGLPSDRFSAERTGGSVSTLTIQRTQQEDSAVYLCASSRAGNTIYFGEGSWLTVV.

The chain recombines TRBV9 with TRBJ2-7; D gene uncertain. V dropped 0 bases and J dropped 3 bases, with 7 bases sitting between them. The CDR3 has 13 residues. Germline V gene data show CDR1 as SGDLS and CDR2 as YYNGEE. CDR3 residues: CASSVGLHYEQYF. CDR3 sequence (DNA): TGTGCCAGCAGCGTAGGACTCCACTACGAGCAGTACTTC.

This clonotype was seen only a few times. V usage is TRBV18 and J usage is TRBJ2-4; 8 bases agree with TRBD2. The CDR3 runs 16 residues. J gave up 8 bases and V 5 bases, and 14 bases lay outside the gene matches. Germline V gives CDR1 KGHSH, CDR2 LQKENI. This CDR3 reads CASSSGDGGAMDIQYF. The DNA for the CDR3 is TGTGCCAGCTCATCCGGGGACGGGGGGGCCATGGACATTCAGTACTTC.

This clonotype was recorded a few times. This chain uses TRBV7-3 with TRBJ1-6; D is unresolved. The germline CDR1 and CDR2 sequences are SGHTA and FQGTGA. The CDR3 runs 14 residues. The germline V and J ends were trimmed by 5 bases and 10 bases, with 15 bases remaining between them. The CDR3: CASSPDPGGSPLHF. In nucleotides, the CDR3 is TGTGCCAGCAGCCCAGACCCCGGAGGGTCACCCCTCCACTTT.

The CDR3 spells CASSVGQGIAQETQYF. CDR3 sequence (DNA): TGTGCCAGCAGCGTAGGACAGGGAATTGCGCAAGAGACCCAGTACTTC. This chain joins TRBV9 and TRBJ2-5, with 7 bases that match TRBD1. V lost 0 bases and J lost 2; bases outside the gene matches: 7. The CDR3 length is 16 residues. Germline-derived CDR1 and CDR2 are SGDLS and YYNGEE.

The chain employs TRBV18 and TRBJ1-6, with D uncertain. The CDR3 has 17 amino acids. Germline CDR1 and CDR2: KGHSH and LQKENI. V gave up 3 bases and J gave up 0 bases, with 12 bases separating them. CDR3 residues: CASSPLHGISYNSPLHF. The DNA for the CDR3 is TGTGCCAGCTCACCTTTACACGGTATCTCCTATAATTCACCCCTCCACTTT.

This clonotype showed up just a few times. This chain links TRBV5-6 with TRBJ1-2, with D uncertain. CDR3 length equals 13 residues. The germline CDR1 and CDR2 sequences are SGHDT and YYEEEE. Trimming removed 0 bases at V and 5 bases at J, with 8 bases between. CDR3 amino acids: CASSLEGFYGYTF. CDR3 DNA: TGTGCCAGCAGCTTGGAGGGATTTTATGGCTACACCTTC.

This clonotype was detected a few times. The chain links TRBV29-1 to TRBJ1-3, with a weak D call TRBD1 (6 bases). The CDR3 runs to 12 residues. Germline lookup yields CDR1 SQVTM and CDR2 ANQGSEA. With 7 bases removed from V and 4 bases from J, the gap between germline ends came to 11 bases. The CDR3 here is CSAVGQGNTIYF. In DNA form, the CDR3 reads TGCAGCGCCGTCGGACAGGGAAACACCATATATTTT.

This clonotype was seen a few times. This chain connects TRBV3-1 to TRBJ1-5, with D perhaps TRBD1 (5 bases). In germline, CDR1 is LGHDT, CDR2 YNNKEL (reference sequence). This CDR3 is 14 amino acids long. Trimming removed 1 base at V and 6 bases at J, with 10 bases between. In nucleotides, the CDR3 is TGTGCCAGCAGCCAAGGCGCAGGGCCTCAGCCCCAGCATTTT. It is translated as CASSQGAGPQPQHF.

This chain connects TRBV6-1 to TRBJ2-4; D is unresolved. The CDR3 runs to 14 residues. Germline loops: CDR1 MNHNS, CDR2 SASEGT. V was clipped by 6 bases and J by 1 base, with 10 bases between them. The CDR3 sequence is CASRRTHAKNIQYF. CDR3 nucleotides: TGTGCCAGCAGACGAACGCACGCCAAAAACATTCAGTACTTC.

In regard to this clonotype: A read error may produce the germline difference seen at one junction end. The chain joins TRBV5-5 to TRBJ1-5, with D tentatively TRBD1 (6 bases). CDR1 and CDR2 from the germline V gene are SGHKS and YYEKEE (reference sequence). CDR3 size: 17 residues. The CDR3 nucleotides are TGTGCCAACAGCTCCGGGACACACCTGATTAGCAATCAGCCCCAGCATTTT. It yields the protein CANSSGTHLISNQPQHF. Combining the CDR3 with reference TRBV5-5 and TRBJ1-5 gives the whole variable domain DAGVTQSPTHLIKTRGQQVTLRCSPISGHKSVSWYQQVLGQGPQFIFQYYEKEERGRGNFPDRFSARQFPNYSSELNVNALLLGDSALYLCANSSGTHLISNQPQHFGDGTRLSIL.

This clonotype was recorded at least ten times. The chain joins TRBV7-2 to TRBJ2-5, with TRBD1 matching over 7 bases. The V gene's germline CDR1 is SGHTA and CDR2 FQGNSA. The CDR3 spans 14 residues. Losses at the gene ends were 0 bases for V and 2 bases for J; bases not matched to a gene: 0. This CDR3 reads CASSLAGQQETQYF. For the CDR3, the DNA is TGTGCCAGCAGCTTAGCGGGACAGCAAGAGACCCAGTACTTC.

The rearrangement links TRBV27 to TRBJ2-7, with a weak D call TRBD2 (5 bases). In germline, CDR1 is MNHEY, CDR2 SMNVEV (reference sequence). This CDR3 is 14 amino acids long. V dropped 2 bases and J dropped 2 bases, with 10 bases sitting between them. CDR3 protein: CASSLGSFPYEQYF. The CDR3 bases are TGTGCCAGCAGTTTAGGGAGTTTTCCCTACGAGCAGTACTTC.

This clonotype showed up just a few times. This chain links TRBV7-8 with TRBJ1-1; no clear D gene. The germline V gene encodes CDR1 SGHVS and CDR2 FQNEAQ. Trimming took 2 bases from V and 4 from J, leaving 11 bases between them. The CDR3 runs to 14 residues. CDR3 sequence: CASSLFAGITEAFF. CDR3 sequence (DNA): TGTGCCAGCAGCTTATTTGCGGGCATCACTGAAGCTTTCTTT.